This TCR beta chain came from a study of neurological immune-mediated disorders. Findings and limits, study-wide: CDR3 amino acid sequences found in expanded clones were never shared across subjects, suggesting private repertoires in all groups. Phylogenetic grouping assigned the repertoires of 18 of 34 multiple sclerosis patients to one related-CDR3 cluster, which constitutes a possible signature.

Germline CDR1 is SGHRS and CDR2 is YFSETQ. V was trimmed by 6 bases and J by 2 bases, leaving 17 bases between them. The CDR3 covers 15 residues. Unsorted libraries were derived from 2 million PBMCs stored at -80 C. The sample holds many counts of this clonotype. The target antigen is unknown. TCRdb processed the 5' RACE reads anew with MiXCR; each CDR3 protein has one entry. In the table there are 80,000 to 85,000 distinct CDR3 sequences, 2.5% to 3% of which are singletons. The source material was PBMCs. The clonotype originates from a woman in her twenties or thirties with multiple sclerosis. The chain carries TRBV5-1 and TRBJ1-1; D remains unclear. CDR3 residues: CASNPGGSRNTEAFF. The CDR3 nucleotides are TGCGCCAGCAACCCGGGAGGCAGCCGCAACACTGAAGCTTTCTTT.